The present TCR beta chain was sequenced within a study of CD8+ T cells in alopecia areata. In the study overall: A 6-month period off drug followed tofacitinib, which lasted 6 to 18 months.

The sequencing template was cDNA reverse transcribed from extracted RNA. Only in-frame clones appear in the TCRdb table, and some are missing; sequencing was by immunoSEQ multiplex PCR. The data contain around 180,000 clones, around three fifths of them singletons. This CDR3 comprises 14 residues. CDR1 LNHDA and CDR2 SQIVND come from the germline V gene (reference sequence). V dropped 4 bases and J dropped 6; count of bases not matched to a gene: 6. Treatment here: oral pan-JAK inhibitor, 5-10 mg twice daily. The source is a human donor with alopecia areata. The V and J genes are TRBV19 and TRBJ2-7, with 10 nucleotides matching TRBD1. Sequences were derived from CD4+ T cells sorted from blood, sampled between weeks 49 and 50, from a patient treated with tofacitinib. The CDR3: CASSSSGQGSEQYF. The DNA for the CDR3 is TGTGCCAGTAGTAGCTCGGGACAGGGGTCCGAGCAGTACTTC. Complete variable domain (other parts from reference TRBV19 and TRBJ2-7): DGGITQSPKYLFRKEGQNVTLSCEQNLNHDAMYWYRQDPGQGLRLIYYSQIVNDFQKGDIAEGYSVSREKKESFPLTVTSAQKNPTAFYLCASSSSGQGSEQYFGPGTRLTVT.